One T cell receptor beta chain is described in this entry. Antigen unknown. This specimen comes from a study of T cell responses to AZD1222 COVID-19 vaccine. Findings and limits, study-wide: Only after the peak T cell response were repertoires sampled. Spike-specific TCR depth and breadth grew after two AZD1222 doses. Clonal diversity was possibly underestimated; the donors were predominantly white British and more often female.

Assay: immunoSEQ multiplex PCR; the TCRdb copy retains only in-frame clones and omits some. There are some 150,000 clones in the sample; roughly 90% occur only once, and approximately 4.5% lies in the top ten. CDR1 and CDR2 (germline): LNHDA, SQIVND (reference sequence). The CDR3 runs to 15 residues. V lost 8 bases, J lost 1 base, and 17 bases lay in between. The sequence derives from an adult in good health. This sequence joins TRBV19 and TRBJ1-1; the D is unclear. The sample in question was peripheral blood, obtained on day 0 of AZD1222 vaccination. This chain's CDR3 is CASRTRPRSNTEAFF. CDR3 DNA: TGTGCCAGTCGAACCCGACCGAGATCGAACACTGAAGCTTTCTTT.